Reported below is one T cell receptor beta chain. Its specificity is not known. Preparation of the TCRbeta library was carried out with unique molecular identifiers. MiXCR, applied by TCRdb to the PCR reads, yields one record per CDR3 protein. The data hold a few hundred thousand distinct CDR3 sequences, with around 13% observed a single time. The entry originates in a study of T-cell reconstitution after alpha-beta-depleted transplantation in children. Study findings and constraints: A year had passed since transplant, and T-cell counts and diversity by then came mostly from newly produced T cells. After transplant, high TCRbeta diversity at day 60 in some patients arose from surviving recipient T cells and thymic progenitors. Several hundred expanded graft clones reportedly were the source of alpha-beta T cells about two months after transplant.

With V trimmed by 5 bases and J by 9 bases, 10 bases remained unmatched. The CDR3 has 14 amino acids. Per germline, CDR1 SGHVS and CDR2 FNYEAQ. The TCR comes from a male patient between 10 and 17 years old who had a stem cell transplant for acute myeloid leukemia, so the T cells may come from the graft donor. The rearrangement joins TRBV7-6 to TRBJ2-1, with 7 bases identical to TRBD2. The sample here was PBMCs, mostly from graft donor cells, taken 360 days after TCRalphabeta/CD19-depleted stem cell transplant. The CDR3 protein is CASSHRQLAVEQFF. CDR3 sequence (DNA): TGTGCCAGCAGCCACCGTCAGCTAGCGGTTGAGCAGTTCTTC.